The T cell receptor (beta chain) under discussion was sequenced for a study of control samples from healthy donors and cancer patients. Using immunoSEQ multiplex PCR, the repertoire was profiled, and TCRdb retains in-frame clones only, with some absent. The sample lists about 82,000 clones; 80% to 90% were seen once. This sequence was found in a man aged 50-60 years in good health. The sample consisted of blood.

The CDR3: CASSFTGGNSPLHF. The CDR3 nucleotides are TGTGCCAGCAGTTTTACAGGTGGGAATTCACCCCTCCACTTT. The rearrangement uses TRBV27 and TRBJ1-6; D may be TRBD1 (5 bases). Looked up from germline, CDR1 is MNHEY and CDR2 is SMNVEV (reference sequence). The CDR3 has 14 residues. Trimming cost V 3 bases and J 7 bases, with 10 bases left between them.